The 18 T cell receptor beta chains below come from one sample, sequenced in a study of T cells in Graves' hyperthyroidism and ophthalmopathy. RNA transcripts were the template for amplifying TCR beta CDR3 regions. Carried out on the TCR CDR3, a first-round RT-PCR used the HTBI primer set. Via MiXCR, TCRdb re-called the multiplex PCR reads, giving one row per CDR3 protein. The sample includes 560,000 or so distinct CDR3 sequences, 40% to 55% of them seen just once. What was sequenced was peripheral blood or thyroid tissue (not recorded which). Source of these receptors: a woman between 18 and 29 years old with Graves' hyperthyroidism.

This clonotype was recorded a few times. This chain connects TRBV7-9 to TRBJ2-7, with D possibly being TRBD1 (5 bases). V was cut by 5 bases and J by 1 base, with 18 bases left in between. Per the germline V gene, CDR1 is SEHNR and CDR2 is FQNEAQ (reference sequence). This CDR3 spans 16 amino acids. The CDR3 nucleotides are TGTGCCAGCAGCCAAGTTACAGGCCCAGATTCCTACGAGCAGTACTTC. Translating gives CASSQVTGPDSYEQYF.

The chain has TRBV14 and TRBJ1-2, with D perhaps TRBD1 (6 bases). V was shortened by 0 bases and J by 4 bases, with 15 bases between the two germline ends. CDR1 is SGHDN, CDR2 FVKESK, per germline. The CDR3 runs 16 residues. The DNA of the CDR3 is TGTGCCAGCAGCCAAGATACAGCCAGGGGAGGCTATGGCTACACCTTC. Translated, it gives CASSQDTARGGYGYTF.

This clonotype was counted a single time. The chain uses TRBV7-9 and TRBJ2-5; TRBD2 matches at 7 bases. The DNA end is a closer match to TRBJ2-7, so the J assignment may be wrong. Germline V gene data show CDR1 as SEHNR and CDR2 as FQNEAQ (reference sequence). The CDR3 sequence is 13 residues long. CDR3 nucleotide sequence: TGTGCCAGCAGCGACGGGAGGCCCTACGAGCAGTACTTC. Residues: CASSDGRPYEQYF.

V usage is TRBV2 and J usage is TRBJ1-2; no reliable D call. Trimming removed 8 bases at V and 4 bases at J, with 11 bases between. CDR3 length: 12 residues. Germline V CDR1 and CDR2: SNHLY, FYNNEI. The DNA of the CDR3 is TGTGCCAGCGGGGAGGGTTCCTATGGCTACACCTTC. This translates into CASGEGSYGYTF.

The CDR3 DNA reads as TGTGCCAGCAGTTTAGGAACGAGGGACACTGAAGCTTTCTTT. Its protein is CASSLGTRDTEAFF. This rearrangement joins TRBV12-3 or TRBV12-4 to TRBJ1-1; no clear D. The CDR3 is 14 residues long. V lost 1 base and J lost 3, with 9 bases in between.

This chain uses TRBV7-6 with TRBJ2-3, with 7 bases fitting TRBD2. This CDR3 has 15 residues. The V gene end was trimmed by 2 bases and the J gene end by 4 bases; junction bases not matched to a gene: 6. CDR1 SGHVS and CDR2 FNYEAQ come from the germline V gene. CDR3 sequence: CASSLRDRGADTQYF. CDR3 bases: TGTGCCAGCAGCTTACGAGACCGGGGGGCAGATACGCAGTATTTT. Looking up the rest from reference TRBV7-6 and TRBJ2-3 gives the full variable domain: GAGVSQSPRYKVTKRGQDVALRCDPISGHVSLYWYRQALGQGPEFLTYFNYEAQQDKSGLPNDRFSAERPEGSISTLTIQRTEQRDSAMYRCASSLRDRGADTQYFGPGTRLTVL.

This clonotype has a handful of counts. The chain recombines TRBV24-1 with TRBJ2-7; 9 positions match TRBD1. With 4 bases clipped from V and 1 base from J, the junction kept 4 bases outside the gene matches. Germline V gives CDR1 KGHDR, CDR2 SFDVKD. This CDR3 has 15 amino acids. DNA for the CDR3: TGTGCCACCAGTGAAACGGGGACAGGGTCCTACGAGCAGTACTTC. It is translated as CATSETGTGSYEQYF.

The gene calls are TRBV2 and TRBJ2-5; 10 bases agree with TRBD2. The CDR3 has 15 residues. The germline V gene has CDR1 SNHLY and CDR2 FYNNEI. V lost 2 bases and J lost 5; bases outside the gene matches: 5. CDR3 residues: CASSEKREGEETQYF. Written as DNA, the CDR3 is TGTGCCAGCAGTGAAAAGCGGGAGGGAGAGGAGACCCAGTACTTC. Together with reference TRBV2 and TRBJ2-5, the CDR3 gives the full variable domain: EPEVTQTPSHQVTQMGQEVILRCVPISNHLYFYWYRQILGQKVEFLVSFYNNEISEKSEIFDDQFSVERPDGSNFTLKIRSTKLEDSAMYFCASSEKREGEETQYFGPGTRLLVL.

The V call is TRBV2, the J call TRBJ2-5, with D possibly TRBD2 on 6 matching bases. The J call may not be correct, given that the DNA end is closer to TRBJ2-7. CDR3 length: 16 residues. The germline CDR1 and CDR2 sequences are SNHLY and FYNNEI. This CDR3 reads CASSYLGGKLAYEQYF. The CDR3 nucleotides read TGTGCCAGCAGTTACTTGGGCGGGAAACTAGCCTACGAGCAGTACTTC.

This chain joins TRBV19 and TRBJ1-2; TRBD1 matches 8 bases. The V and J ends lost 6 bases and 3 bases, in that order; junction bases with no gene match: 3. This CDR3 contains 13 residues. The germline CDR1 and CDR2 sequences are LNHDA and SQIVND (reference sequence). DNA for the CDR3: TGTGCCAGTAGGTACAGGGGGGACTATGGCTACACCTTC. As protein: CASRYRGDYGYTF.

This clonotype was counted at least ten times. The chain has TRBV29-1 and TRBJ2-7, with TRBD1 identical over 9 bases. Trimming removed 2 bases from V and 5 bases from J; junction bases left unmatched: 10. The CDR3 has 15 amino acids. CDR1 is SQVTM, CDR2 ANQGSEA, per germline. CDR3 in DNA: TGCAGCGTTGAAAAGACAGGGGGGAAGCTTGACGAGCAGTACTTC. This gives the protein CSVEKTGGKLDEQYF.

This chain joins TRBV7-9 and TRBJ1-1; no reliable D call. CDR1 is SEHNR, CDR2 FQNEAQ, per germline (reference sequence). This CDR3 comprises 13 residues. V was clipped by 5 bases and J by 0 bases, with 7 bases between them. Written as DNA, the CDR3 is TGTGCCAGCAGCCAGAATGTGAACACTGAAGCTTTCTTT. It yields the protein CASSQNVNTEAFF.

This clonotype has at least ten counts. V is TRBV2 and J is TRBJ1-5, with 7 nucleotides matching TRBD1. This CDR3 has 15 amino acids. V lost 2 bases, J lost 4 bases, and 5 bases stayed unmatched. Germline V gene data show CDR1 as SNHLY and CDR2 as FYNNEI. The CDR3 sequence is CASSENGQDNQPQHF. In DNA form, the CDR3 reads TGTGCCAGCAGTGAAAATGGACAGGATAATCAGCCCCAGCATTTT.

This clonotype was counted a few times. One junction end disagrees with the germline gene, perhaps due to a read error. The chain links TRBV5-1 to TRBJ1-2; D gene ambiguous. The CDR3 is 15 amino acids. The V gene's germline CDR1 is SGHRS and CDR2 YFSETQ. This CDR3 reads CASSSIVGGRNGYTF. CDR3 nucleotides: TGTGCCAGCAGCTCCATAGTAGGTGGAAGGAATGGCTACACCTTC. Full variable domain (rest looked up from reference TRBV5-1 and TRBJ1-2): KAGVTQTPRYLIKTRGQQVTLSCSPISGHRSVSWYQQTPGQGLQFLFEYFSETQRNKGNFPGRFSGRQFSNSRSEMNVSTLELGDSALYLCASSSIVGGRNGYTFGSGTRLTVV.

About this clonotype: One junction end disagrees with the germline gene, perhaps due to a read error. This chain uses TRBV7-3 with TRBJ2-5, with TRBD1 matching over 8 bases. Germline values: CDR1 SGHTA, CDR2 FQGTGA. This CDR3 has 11 amino acids. CDR3 sequence (DNA): TGTGCCAGCAGTCCCCGGACAGGGATGTCCTTC. Residues: CASSPRTGMSF.

The rearrangement links TRBV12-3 or TRBV12-4 to TRBJ2-5, with 9 nucleotides matching TRBD1. Trimming removed 6 bases from V and 0 bases from J; junction bases left unmatched: 5. This CDR3 spans 15 amino acids. The CDR3 DNA follows: TGTGCCAGCAGCTTCGGACAGGGGCACCAAGAGACCCAGTACTTC. Translation gives CASSFGQGHQETQYF.

V usage is TRBV2 and J usage is TRBJ1-4; a weak D match, TRBD1 (5 bases). The germline V and J ends were trimmed by 5 bases and 8 bases, with 18 bases remaining between them. Germline V lookup: CDR1 SNHLY, CDR2 FYNNEI. The CDR3 length is 15 residues. The CDR3 here is CASSSAGSGEEKLFF. The CDR3 bases are TGTGCCAGCAGTTCCGCAGGGAGCGGGGAGGAAAAACTGTTTTTT.

The chain recombines TRBV20-1 with TRBJ2-2; TRBD2 matches at 7 bases. V was clipped by 5 bases and J by 4 bases; unmatched bases: 7. Germline CDR1 DFQATT, CDR2 SNEGSKA (reference sequence). The CDR3 has 14 amino acids. The CDR3 region has the DNA TGCAGTGCTGTGGCGGGAGAGGTCACCGGGGAGCTGTTTTTT. It encodes CSAVAGEVTGELFF.